Detailed here is one TCR beta chain. Its antigen is currently not known. One base away there is no much larger clone; base qualities are not given. Reading from cysteine to phenylalanine, the CDR3 counts 14 amino acids. The read is trimmed to its CDR3 DNA, 42 bases read in frame from base 1. The V end loses 3 bases and the J end loses 0 bases, and a stretch of 9 bases separates them. The germline V gene sets CDR1 to SGHDT and CDR2 to YYEEEE. The data were obtained in a study of OX40 agonist ivuxolimab in advanced cancers. Regarding the study in general: The costimulatory receptor OX40 (CD134) was targeted by ivuxolimab, a fully human IgG2 agonistic monoclonal antibody. The purpose of peripheral TCRbeta sequencing was to test whether ivuxolimab changed TCR sequence diversity and led to clonal T-cell expansion. Among the 50 to 55 dose-escalation patients, some 20 had hepatocellular carcinoma, 15 or so melanoma, 9 renal cell carcinoma and 9 head and neck cancer. Partial responses were achieved by three dose-escalation patients, of whom one had hepatocellular carcinoma and two had cutaneous melanoma. Patients were allowed to have had prior anti-PD-1, anti-PD-L1 or anti-CTLA-4 therapy, and approximately 40% of the dose-escalation patients had been treated with checkpoint inhibitors. In the dose-escalation cohort, approximately 82% of patients were male, and the mean age was approximately 60 years with a range of about 20 to 80. Intravenous ivuxolimab was administered to patients every 2 weeks at six dose levels: 0.01, 0.1, 0.3, 1.5, 3 and 10 mg/kg. The monotherapy dose-escalation portion (N ≈ 57 patients) of the phase I ivuxolimab trial is reported in the paper. The study at large found these results: After ivuxolimab, more expanded clones were found on average in CD8+ T cells than in CD4+ T cells. At doses of 0.1 to 3.0 mg/kg, clonal expansion of both CD4+ and CD8+ blood T cells was observed from baseline to week 6. In the 0.1-3.0 mg/kg groups, partial responders had among the lowest normalized peripheral clonal expansion, particularly in CD8+ T cells. The antigen specificity of the clonally expanded peripheral T cells was not determined. Low levels of normalized T-cell clonal expansion were also shown by some nonresponding patients.

Patients with autoimmune disease history or receiving systemic immunosuppression were excluded from the trial. Peripheral blood for TCR sequencing was collected from all dose cohorts at baseline, on cycle 4 day 1, and on cycle 7 day 1. Samples were obtained from an open-label, multicenter, first-in-human phase I dose-escalation trial of ivuxolimab. Adults with locally advanced or metastatic melanoma, renal cell, hepatocellular, or head and neck squamous cell carcinoma were enrolled in the trial. CD4+ and CD8+ T cells were sorted separately from peripheral blood before TCR sequencing. Genomic DNA was extracted from sorted cells for sequencing of the TCRbeta CDR3 region. The immunoSEQ Assay was used for sequencing of TCRbeta CDR3 regions. The table was pulled from immuneACCESS by TCRdb, which kept in-frame rearrangements only. Such tables lose some clones; where checked, under half of the loss comes from unresolved V genes, and the rest has no known cause. The sample table contains about 61,000 clones; only one count was recorded for less than 90% of them. The ten biggest clones cover around 3.4% of the sample.

The receptor was isolated from an adult with an advanced solid tumor such as melanoma, head and neck, liver or kidney cancer. This sample comprised CD4+ or CD8+ T cells sorted from blood, obtained in a trial of the OX40 agonist ivuxolimab. Recombination joined TRBV5-6 with TRBJ1-1, with an unclear D gene assignment. The CDR3 here reads CASSWGRMNTEAFF. Read as DNA, the sequence is TGTGCCAGCAGCTGGGGTAGAATGAACACTGAAGCTTTCTTT.